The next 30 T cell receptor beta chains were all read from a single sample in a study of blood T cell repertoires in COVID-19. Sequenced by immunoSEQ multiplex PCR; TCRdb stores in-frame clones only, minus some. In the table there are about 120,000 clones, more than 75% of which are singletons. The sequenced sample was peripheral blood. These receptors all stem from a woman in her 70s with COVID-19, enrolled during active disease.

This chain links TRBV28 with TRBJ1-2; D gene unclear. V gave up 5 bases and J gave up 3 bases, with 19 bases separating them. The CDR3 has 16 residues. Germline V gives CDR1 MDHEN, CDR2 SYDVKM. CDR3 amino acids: CASSLEVPDLYYGYTF. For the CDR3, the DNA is TGTGCCAGCAGTCTCGAGGTCCCGGATCTCTACTATGGCTACACCTTC.

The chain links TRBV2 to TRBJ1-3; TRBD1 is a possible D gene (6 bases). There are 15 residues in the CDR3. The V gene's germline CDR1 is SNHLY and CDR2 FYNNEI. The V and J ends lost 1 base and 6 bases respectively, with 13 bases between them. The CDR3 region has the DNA TGTGCCAGCAGTGAAGGGACAGTCGCTTCAAACACCATATATTTT. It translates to CASSEGTVASNTIYF.

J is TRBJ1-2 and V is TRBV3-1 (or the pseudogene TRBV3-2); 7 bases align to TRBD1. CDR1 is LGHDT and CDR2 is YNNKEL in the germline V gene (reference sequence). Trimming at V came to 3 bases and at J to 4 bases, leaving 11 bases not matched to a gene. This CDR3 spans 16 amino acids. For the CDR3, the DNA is TGTGCCAGCAGCCATCCTGACAGGGCAAATAGCTATGGCTACACCTTC. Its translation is CASSHPDRANSYGYTF.

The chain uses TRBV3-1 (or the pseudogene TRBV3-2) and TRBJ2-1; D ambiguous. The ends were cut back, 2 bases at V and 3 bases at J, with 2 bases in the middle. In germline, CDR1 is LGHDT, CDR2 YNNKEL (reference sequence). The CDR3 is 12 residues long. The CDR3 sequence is CASSQHYNEQFF. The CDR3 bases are TGTGCCAGCAGCCAACACTACAATGAGCAGTTCTTC.

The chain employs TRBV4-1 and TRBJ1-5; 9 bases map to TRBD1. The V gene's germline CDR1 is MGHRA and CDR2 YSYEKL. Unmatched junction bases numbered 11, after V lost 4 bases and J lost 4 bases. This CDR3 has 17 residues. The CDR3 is CASSPLRDRVGNQPQHF. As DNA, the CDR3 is TGCGCCAGCAGCCCCCTCCGGGACAGGGTAGGGAATCAGCCCCAGCATTTT.

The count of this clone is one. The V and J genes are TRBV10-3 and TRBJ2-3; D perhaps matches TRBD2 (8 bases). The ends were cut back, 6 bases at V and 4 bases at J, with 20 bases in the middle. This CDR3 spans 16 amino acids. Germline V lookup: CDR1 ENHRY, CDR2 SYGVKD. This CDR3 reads CAIRPGGAGGSDTQYF. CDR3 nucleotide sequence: TGTGCCATCAGGCCGGGAGGGGCAGGGGGGTCAGATACGCAGTATTTT.

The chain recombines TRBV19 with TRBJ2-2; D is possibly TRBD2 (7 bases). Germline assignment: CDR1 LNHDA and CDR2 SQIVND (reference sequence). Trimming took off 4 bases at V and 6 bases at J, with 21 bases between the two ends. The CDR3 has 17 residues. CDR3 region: CASSTPWGGLLAGELFF. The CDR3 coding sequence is TGTGCCAGTAGTACCCCCTGGGGGGGGCTTTTAGCCGGGGAGCTGTTTTTT.

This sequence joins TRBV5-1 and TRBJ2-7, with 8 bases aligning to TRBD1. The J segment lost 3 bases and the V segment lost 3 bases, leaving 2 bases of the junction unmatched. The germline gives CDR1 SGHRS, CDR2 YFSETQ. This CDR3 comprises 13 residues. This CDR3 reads CASSSGTGYEQYF. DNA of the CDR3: TGCGCCAGCAGCTCCGGGACAGGCTACGAGCAGTACTTC.

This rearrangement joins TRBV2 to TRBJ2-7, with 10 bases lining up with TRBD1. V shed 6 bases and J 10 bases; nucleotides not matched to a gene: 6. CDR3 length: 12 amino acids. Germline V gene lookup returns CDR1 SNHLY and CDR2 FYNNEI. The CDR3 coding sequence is TGTGCCAGCAGGGGCGACAGGGGGCGTCAGTACTTC. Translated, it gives CASRGDRGRQYF. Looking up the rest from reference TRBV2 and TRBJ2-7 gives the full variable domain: EPEVTQTPSHQVTQMGQEVILRCVPISNHLYFYWYRQILGQKVEFLVSFYNNEISEKSEIFDDQFSVERPDGSNFTLKIRSTKLEDSAMYFCASRGDRGRQYFGPGTRLTVT.

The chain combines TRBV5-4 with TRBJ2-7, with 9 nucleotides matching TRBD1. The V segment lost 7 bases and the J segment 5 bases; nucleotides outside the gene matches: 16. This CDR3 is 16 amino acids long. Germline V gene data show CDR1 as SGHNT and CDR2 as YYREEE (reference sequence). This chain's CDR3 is CASEPPPGQGVHEQYF. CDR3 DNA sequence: TGTGCCAGCGAACCGCCCCCGGGACAGGGCGTCCACGAGCAGTACTTC.

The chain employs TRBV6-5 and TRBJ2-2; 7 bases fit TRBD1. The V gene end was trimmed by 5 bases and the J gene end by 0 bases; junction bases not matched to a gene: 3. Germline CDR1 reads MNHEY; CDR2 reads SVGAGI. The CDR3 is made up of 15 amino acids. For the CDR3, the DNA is TGTGCCAGCAGTCTACAGGGGCCGAACACCGGGGAGCTGTTTTTT. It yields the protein CASSLQGPNTGELFF.

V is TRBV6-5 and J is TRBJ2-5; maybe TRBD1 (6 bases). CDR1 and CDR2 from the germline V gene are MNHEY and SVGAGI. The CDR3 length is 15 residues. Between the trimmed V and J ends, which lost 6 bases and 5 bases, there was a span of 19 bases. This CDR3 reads CASRTPGVGRETQYF. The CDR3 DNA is TGTGCCAGCAGGACCCCAGGGGTGGGTAGGGAGACCCAGTACTTC.

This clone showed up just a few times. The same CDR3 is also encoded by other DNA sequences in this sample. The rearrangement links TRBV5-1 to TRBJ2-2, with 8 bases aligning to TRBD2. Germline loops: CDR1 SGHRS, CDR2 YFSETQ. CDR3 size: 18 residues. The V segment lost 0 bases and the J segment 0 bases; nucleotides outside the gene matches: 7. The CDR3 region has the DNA TGCGCCAGCAGCTTGGACAGTAGCGGGGCTGCGAACACCGGGGAGCTGTTTTTT. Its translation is CASSLDSSGAANTGELFF.

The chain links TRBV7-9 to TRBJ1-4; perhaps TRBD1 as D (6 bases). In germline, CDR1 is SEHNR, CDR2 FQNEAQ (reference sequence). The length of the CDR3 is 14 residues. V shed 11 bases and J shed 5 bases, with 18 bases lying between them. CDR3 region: CAANPPGENEKLFF. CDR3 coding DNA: TGTGCCGCAAACCCGCCAGGGGAAAATGAAAAACTGTTTTTT.

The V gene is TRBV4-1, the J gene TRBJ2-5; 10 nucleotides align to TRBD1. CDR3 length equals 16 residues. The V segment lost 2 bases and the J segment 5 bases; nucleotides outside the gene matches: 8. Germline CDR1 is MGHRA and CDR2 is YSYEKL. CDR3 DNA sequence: TGCGCCAGCAGCCAACCGGGACAGGGGAACCTGGAGACCCAGTACTTC. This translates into CASSQPGQGNLETQYF.

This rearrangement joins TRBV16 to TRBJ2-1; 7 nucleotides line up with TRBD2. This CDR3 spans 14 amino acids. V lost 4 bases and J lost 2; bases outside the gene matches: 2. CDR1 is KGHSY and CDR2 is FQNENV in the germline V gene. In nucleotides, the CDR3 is TGTGCCAGCAGCCGGGGGGGGACCTACAATGAGCAGTTCTTC. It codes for CASSRGGTYNEQFF.

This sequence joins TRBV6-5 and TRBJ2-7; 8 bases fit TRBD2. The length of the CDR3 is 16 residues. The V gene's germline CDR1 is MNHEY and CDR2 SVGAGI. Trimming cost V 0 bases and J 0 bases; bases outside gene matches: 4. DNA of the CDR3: TGTGCCAGCAGTTACTCACCGCGGGGGGCCTCCTACGAGCAGTACTTC. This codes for CASSYSPRGASYEQYF.

DNA for the CDR3: TGTGCCAGCAGGGGGGGACAGGCCCTTCATGGCTACACCTTC. This sequence encodes CASRGGQALHGYTF. The chain has TRBV28 and TRBJ1-2; TRBD1 aligns across 8 bases. Looked up from germline, CDR1 is MDHEN and CDR2 is SYDVKM. V trimming: 6 bases; J trimming: 6 bases; junction bases outside the gene matches: 9. The CDR3 runs 14 residues.

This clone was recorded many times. The CDR3 DNA reads TGCGCCAGCAGTAGTAGGACAGCTGCAATCTATAATTCACCCCTCCACTTT. Amino acids: CASSSRTAAIYNSPLHF. The chain combines TRBV5-1 with TRBJ1-6, with a possible D match to TRBD1 (6 bases). CDR1 and CDR2 from the germline V gene are SGHRS and YFSETQ. The CDR3 consists of 17 residues. V lost 5 bases to trimming and J lost 3 bases, with 18 bases between them. The full variable domain, completed using reference TRBV5-1 and TRBJ1-6, is KAGVTQTPRYLIKTRGQQVTLSCSPISGHRSVSWYQQTPGQGLQFLFEYFSETQRNKGNFPGRFSGRQFSNSRSEMNVSTLELGDSALYLCASSSRTAAIYNSPLHFGNGTRLTVT.

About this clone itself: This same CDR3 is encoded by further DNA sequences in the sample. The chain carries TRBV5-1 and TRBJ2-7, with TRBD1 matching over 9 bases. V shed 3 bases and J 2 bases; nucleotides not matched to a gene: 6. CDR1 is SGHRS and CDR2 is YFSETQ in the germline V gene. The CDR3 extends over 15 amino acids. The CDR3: CASSSGQGAAYEQYF. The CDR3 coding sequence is TGCGCCAGCAGCTCGGGACAGGGAGCGGCCTACGAGCAGTACTTC.

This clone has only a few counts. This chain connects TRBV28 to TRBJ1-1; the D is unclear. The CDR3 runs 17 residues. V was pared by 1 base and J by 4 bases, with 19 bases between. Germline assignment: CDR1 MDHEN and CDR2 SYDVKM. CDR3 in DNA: TGTGCCAGCAGTTTATTTAATGTGGTCGTTAGCACCACTGAAGCTTTCTTT. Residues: CASSLFNVVVSTTEAFF.

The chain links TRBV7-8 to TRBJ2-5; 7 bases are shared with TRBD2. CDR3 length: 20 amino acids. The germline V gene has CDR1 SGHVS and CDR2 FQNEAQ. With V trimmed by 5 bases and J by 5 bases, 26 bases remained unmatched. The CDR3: CASSQRAGGDAQRSKETQYF. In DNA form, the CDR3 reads TGTGCCAGCAGCCAGAGAGCTGGGGGGGACGCCCAAAGGTCAAAGGAGACCCAGTACTTC.

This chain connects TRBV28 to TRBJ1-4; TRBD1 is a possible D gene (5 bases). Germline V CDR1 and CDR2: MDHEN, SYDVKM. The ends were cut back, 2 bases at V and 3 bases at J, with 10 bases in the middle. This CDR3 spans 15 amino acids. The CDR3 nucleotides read TGTGCCAGCAGTTTAGGTGGGGGGGCTAATGAAAAACTGTTTTTT. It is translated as CASSLGGGANEKLFF.

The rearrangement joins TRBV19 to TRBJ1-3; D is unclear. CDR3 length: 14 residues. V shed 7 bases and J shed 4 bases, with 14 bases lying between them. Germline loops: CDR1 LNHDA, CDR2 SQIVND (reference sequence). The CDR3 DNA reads TGTGCCAGTACCCTCAGCGGGAACGGAAACACCATATATTTT. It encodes CASTLSGNGNTIYF.

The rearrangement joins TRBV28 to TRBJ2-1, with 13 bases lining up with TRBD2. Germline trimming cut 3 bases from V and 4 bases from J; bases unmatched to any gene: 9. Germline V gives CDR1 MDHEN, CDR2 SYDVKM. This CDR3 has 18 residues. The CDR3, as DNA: TGTGCCAGCAGTTTGACCTCGGGACTAGCGGGGTCGTACAATGAGCAGTTCTTC. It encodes CASSLTSGLAGSYNEQFF.

The DNA of the CDR3 is TGCGCCAGCAGCTTGAGGACTAGCGGGGAAGGGGAGCTGTTTTTT. Its translation is CASSLRTSGEGELFF. The chain links TRBV5-1 to TRBJ2-2; 12 nucleotides agree with TRBD2. J gave up 8 bases and V 1 base, and 3 bases lay outside the gene matches. The germline V gene has CDR1 SGHRS and CDR2 YFSETQ. The CDR3 contains 15 residues.

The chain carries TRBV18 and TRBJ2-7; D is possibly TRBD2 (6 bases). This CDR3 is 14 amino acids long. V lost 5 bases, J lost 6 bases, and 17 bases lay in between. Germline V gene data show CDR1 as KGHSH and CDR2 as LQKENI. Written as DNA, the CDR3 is TGTGCCAGCTCAACGGGACTCTCTGGGAGCGAGCAGTACTTC. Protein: CASSTGLSGSEQYF.

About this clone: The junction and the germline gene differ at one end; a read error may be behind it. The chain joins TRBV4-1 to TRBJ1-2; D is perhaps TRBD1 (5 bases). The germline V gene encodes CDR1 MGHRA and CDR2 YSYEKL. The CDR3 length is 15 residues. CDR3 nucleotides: TGCGCCAGCACCCAAGATCGGGGGGGGAACTATGGCTACACCTTC. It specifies CASTQDRGGNYGYTF.

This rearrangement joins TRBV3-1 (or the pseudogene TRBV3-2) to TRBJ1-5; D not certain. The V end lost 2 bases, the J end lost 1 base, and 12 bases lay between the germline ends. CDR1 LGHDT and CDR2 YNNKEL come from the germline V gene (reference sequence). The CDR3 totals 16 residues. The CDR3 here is CASSQCRARSNQPQHF. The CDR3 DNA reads TGTGCCAGCAGCCAATGTCGAGCCCGGAGCAATCAGCCCCAGCATTTT.

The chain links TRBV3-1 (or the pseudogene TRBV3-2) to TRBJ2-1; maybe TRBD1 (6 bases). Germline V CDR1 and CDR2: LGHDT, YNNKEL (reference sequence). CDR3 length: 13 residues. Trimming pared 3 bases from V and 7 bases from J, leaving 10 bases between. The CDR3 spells CASSHPQGNEQFF. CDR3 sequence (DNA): TGTGCCAGCAGCCACCCACAGGGAAATGAGCAGTTCTTC.